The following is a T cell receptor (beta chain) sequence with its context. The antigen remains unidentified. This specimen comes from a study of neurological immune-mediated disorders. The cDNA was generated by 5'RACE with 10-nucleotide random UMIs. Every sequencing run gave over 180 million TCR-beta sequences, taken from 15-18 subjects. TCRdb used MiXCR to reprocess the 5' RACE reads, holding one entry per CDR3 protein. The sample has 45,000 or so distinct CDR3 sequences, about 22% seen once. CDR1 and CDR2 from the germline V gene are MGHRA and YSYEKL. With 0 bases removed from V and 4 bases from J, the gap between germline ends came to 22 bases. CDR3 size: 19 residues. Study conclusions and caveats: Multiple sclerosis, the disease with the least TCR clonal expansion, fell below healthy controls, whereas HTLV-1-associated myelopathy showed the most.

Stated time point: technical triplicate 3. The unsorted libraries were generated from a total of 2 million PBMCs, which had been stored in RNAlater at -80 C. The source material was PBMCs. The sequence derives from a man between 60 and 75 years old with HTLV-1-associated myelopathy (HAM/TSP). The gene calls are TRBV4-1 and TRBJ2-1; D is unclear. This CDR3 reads CASSQDKPRLQATYNEQFF. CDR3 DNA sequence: TGCGCCAGCAGCCAAGATAAGCCCCGCCTGCAGGCAACTTACAATGAGCAGTTCTTC.